Listed here are 21 T cell receptor beta chains from one sample, sequenced in a study of CD8+CD57+ T cells in acquired aplastic anemia. Patients included in sequencing had previously demonstrated CD8+CD57+ cell expansion by flow cytometry. It was genomic DNA that served as the template for profiling TCR beta VDJ and CDR3. Via MiXCR, TCRdb re-called the reads, giving one row per CDR3 protein. The sample consists of roughly 80,000 distinct CDR3 sequences, roughly three quarters of them appearing once. The specimen sequenced was sorted CD4+, CD8+, or CD8+CD57+ T cells (not recorded which) from PBMCs. The origin of the receptors is a human donor with aplastic anemia.

The rearrangement links TRBV24-1 to TRBJ2-1, with TRBD2 matching over 16 bases. The CDR3 is made up of 17 amino acids. Per germline, CDR1 KGHDR and CDR2 SFDVKD. The junction had 2 bases not matched to a gene; V was cut back by 2 bases and J by 5 bases. CDR3 nucleotides: TGTGCCACCAGTGATTCGGGGACTAGCGGGAGGGACAATGAGCAGTTCTTC. It specifies CATSDSGTSGRDNEQFF.

This sequence joins TRBV6-4 and TRBJ2-3; 10 nucleotides match TRBD1. Germline loops: CDR1 MRHNA, CDR2 SNTAGT. The V and J ends lost 4 bases and 6 bases, in that order; junction bases with no gene match: 7. The length of the CDR3 is 15 residues. The CDR3 is CASSAVPGQGDTQYF. In DNA, the CDR3 is TGTGCCAGCAGTGCCGTCCCGGGACAGGGGGATACGCAGTATTTT.

The chain joins TRBV29-1 to TRBJ1-2; 7 bases are a match to TRBD1. Germline values: CDR1 SQVTM, CDR2 ANQGSEA. The CDR3 consists of 16 residues. Germline trimming cut 7 bases from V and 4 bases from J; bases unmatched to any gene: 18. The CDR3 nucleotides are TGCAGCGCTATAACCCGACAGGGTAGGGGAATCTATGGCTACACCTTC. This sequence encodes CSAITRQGRGIYGYTF.

The chain is built from TRBV10-2 and TRBJ2-7; 7 bases match TRBD1. The V gene's germline CDR1 is WSHSY and CDR2 SAAADI. This CDR3 is 14 amino acids long. CDR3 residues: CTLTRDRQSYEQYF. DNA for the CDR3: TGCACCCTCACCCGGGACAGACAGAGCTACGAGCAGTACTTC.

This clonotype was recorded a few times. The chain employs TRBV24-1 and TRBJ2-1, with TRBD2 matching 10 bases. This CDR3 is built from 15 residues. With 0 bases clipped from V and 5 bases from J, the junction kept 0 bases outside the gene matches. From germline, CDR1 is KGHDR and CDR2 SFDVKD. The CDR3, as DNA: TGTGCCACCAGTGATTTGCTAGCGGGAGACAATGAGCAGTTCTTC. Its protein is CATSDLLAGDNEQFF.

The rearrangement joins TRBV3-1 to TRBJ2-7; D is tentatively TRBD1 or TRBD2 (5 bases each). V shed 5 bases and J shed 2 bases, with 10 bases lying between them. CDR3 length: 13 amino acids. CDR1 is LGHDT and CDR2 is YNNKEL in the germline V gene (reference sequence). CDR3 in DNA: TGTGCCAGCAGCTCTTTGGGACCCTACGAGCAGTACTTC. This gives the protein CASSSLGPYEQYF.

The chain couples TRBV29-1 to TRBJ1-1; possibly TRBD1 for D (6 bases). This CDR3 region has 12 residues. Deletions cut 2 bases from V and 4 bases from J, with 8 bases between. The germline CDR1 and CDR2 sequences are SQVTM and ANQGSEA. CDR3 in amino acids: CSVERDITEAFF. CDR3 DNA sequence: TGCAGCGTTGAAAGGGACATCACTGAAGCTTTCTTT.

The V gene is TRBV25-1, the J gene TRBJ2-2; 9 positions match TRBD2. The V gene end was trimmed by 5 bases and the J gene end by 6 bases; junction bases not matched to a gene: 16. The CDR3 is made up of 18 amino acids. Per the germline V gene, CDR1 is MGHDK and CDR2 is SYGVNS. CDR3 region: CASSLTPIAGVTSGELFF. CDR3 nucleotides: TGTGCCAGCAGTTTAACCCCCATAGCGGGAGTCACCTCCGGGGAGCTGTTTTTT.

The chain carries TRBV7-9 and TRBJ1-1; TRBD1 aligns across 8 bases. This CDR3 is 15 amino acids long. Germline V gene lookup returns CDR1 SEHNR and CDR2 FQNEAQ (reference sequence). V trimming: 1 base; J trimming: 11 bases; junction bases outside the gene matches: 12. The CDR3 is CASSLVLTPDREAFF. CDR3 sequence (DNA): TGTGCCAGCAGCTTAGTGCTAACTCCGGACAGGGAGGCTTTCTTT.

The chain has TRBV10-3 and TRBJ2-7; 11 bases align to TRBD2. Germline values: CDR1 ENHRY, CDR2 SYGVKD. CDR3 length: 14 residues. The J segment lost 6 bases and the V segment lost 8 bases, leaving 9 bases of the junction unmatched. In DNA form, the CDR3 reads TGTGCCATCCGACTCGGGACTAGCGGCGGCGAGCAGTACTTC. Translation: CAIRLGTSGGEQYF.

The chain has TRBV10-2 and TRBJ2-7; D gene uncertain. This CDR3 region has 14 residues. CDR1 and CDR2 (germline): WSHSY, SAAADI. Between the trimmed V and J ends, which lost 6 bases and 1 base, there was a span of 13 bases. Here the CDR3 reads CASSVEHRSYEQYF. The DNA of the CDR3 is TGCGCCAGCAGCGTAGAGCATAGGTCCTACGAGCAGTACTTC.

The chain uses TRBV19 and TRBJ2-1, with 8 bases identical to TRBD2. The CDR3 totals 13 residues. Germline trimming cut 7 bases from V and 6 bases from J; bases unmatched to any gene: 5. CDR1 and CDR2 from the germline V gene are LNHDA and SQIVND (reference sequence). Here the CDR3 DNA reads TGTGCCAGTAACCGGGGGGGGGGCAATGAGCAGTTCTTC. This codes for CASNRGGGNEQFF. Full variable domain (rest looked up from reference TRBV19 and TRBJ2-1): DGGITQSPKYLFRKEGQNVTLSCEQNLNHDAMYWYRQDPGQGLRLIYYSQIVNDFQKGDIAEGYSVSREKKESFPLTVTSAQKNPTAFYLCASNRGGGNEQFFGPGTRLTVL.

The chain uses TRBV19 and TRBJ2-1; 9 nucleotides align to TRBD2. The CDR3 covers 14 residues. V gave up 7 bases and J gave up 2 bases; unmatched junction bases: 3. The germline V gene encodes CDR1 LNHDA and CDR2 SQIVND (reference sequence). This chain's CDR3 is CASISGSPYNEQFF. Written as DNA, the CDR3 is TGTGCCAGTATTAGCGGGAGTCCCTACAATGAGCAGTTCTTC.

Only one count was recorded for this clonotype. This chain connects TRBV18 to TRBJ2-3; D call uncertain. The germline V and J ends were trimmed by 2 bases and 6 bases, with 9 bases remaining between them. Germline loops: CDR1 KGHSH, CDR2 LQKENI. The CDR3 is made up of 13 amino acids. The CDR3 loop is CASSPWGTDTQYF. DNA for the CDR3: TGTGCCAGCTCACCATGGGGTACTGATACGCAGTATTTT.

This chain connects TRBV24-1 to TRBJ2-1; TRBD1 aligns across 8 bases. Losses at the gene ends were 9 bases for V and 4 bases for J; bases not matched to a gene: 10. The CDR3 consists of 15 residues. From germline, CDR1 is KGHDR and CDR2 SFDVKD. The CDR3 bases are TGTGCCACCGCCGGGCCGGGGACAGGTTACAATGAGCAGTTCTTC. It specifies CATAGPGTGYNEQFF.

This clonotype was seen many times. V and J are TRBV7-8 and TRBJ2-3; D tentatively fits TRBD1 or TRBD2 (6 bases each). Trimming stripped 2 bases from V and 0 bases from J, with 12 bases between. Germline CDR1 SGHVS, CDR2 FQNEAQ. The CDR3 totals 16 residues. This CDR3 reads CASSLYGGSSTDTQYF. CDR3 nucleotides: TGTGCCAGCAGCTTATACGGGGGCTCTAGCACAGATACGCAGTATTTT.

V gene TRBV29-1 combines with J gene TRBJ2-3; 9 bases line up with TRBD2. The germline gives CDR1 SQVTM, CDR2 ANQGSEA. V lost 4 bases, J lost 2 bases, and 10 bases stayed unmatched. The CDR3 is made up of 16 amino acids. The CDR3 region has the DNA TGCAGCGTTGCCCTCTCTCGCGGGGGGGTCACAGATACGCAGTATTTT. Protein sequence: CSVALSRGGVTDTQYF.

CDR3 in amino acids: CSAHEGQGATYEQYF. As DNA, the CDR3 is TGCAGTGCTCACGAAGGGCAGGGGGCGACCTACGAGCAGTACTTC. This chain uses TRBV20-1 with TRBJ2-7; the match to TRBD1 covers 8 bases. This CDR3 comprises 15 residues. CDR1 is DFQATT and CDR2 is SNEGSKA in the germline V gene (reference sequence). V shed 5 bases and J 2 bases; nucleotides not matched to a gene: 11.

This chain joins TRBV27 and TRBJ1-1; 8 nucleotides line up with TRBD1. Losses at the gene ends were 5 bases for V and 4 bases for J; bases not matched to a gene: 9. Looked up from germline, CDR1 is MNHEY and CDR2 is SMNVEV (reference sequence). The CDR3 has 15 amino acids. The CDR3 DNA follows: TGTGCCAGCAGTCCCAGGACAGGGTGGATCACTGAAGCTTTCTTT. Protein sequence: CASSPRTGWITEAFF.

This clonotype occurred once. The CDR3 is CASSIEIGAASYEQYF. The CDR3 region has the DNA TGTGCCAGTAGTATAGAGATTGGGGCAGCCTCCTACGAGCAGTACTTC. The chain uses TRBV19 and TRBJ2-7, with D maybe TRBD1 (5 bases). Germline lookup yields CDR1 LNHDA and CDR2 SQIVND (reference sequence). The CDR3 extends over 16 amino acids. Trimming removed 0 bases from V and 0 bases from J, with 12 bases in between.

The chain is built from TRBV7-6 and TRBJ1-2; D is perhaps TRBD1 (5 bases). CDR1 is SGHVS and CDR2 is FNYEAQ in the germline V gene. Trimming removed 5 bases at V and 6 bases at J, with 16 bases between. The CDR3 is 14 amino acids. The CDR3 region is CASSLGREGNGYTF. In DNA, the CDR3 is TGTGCCAGCAGCCTTGGCAGGGAAGGTAATGGCTACACCTTC.